These 27 T cell receptor beta chains were all obtained from the same sample, sequenced in a study of shared clonotypes between healthy human individuals (dated by TCRdb to the early 2020s). Library construction relied on the immunoSEQ multiplex PCR assay. Not all clones reach the TCRdb copy of this immuneACCESS table, which keeps in-frame sequences only. Checked studies attribute under half of the gap to unresolved V genes and leave the rest unexplained. This sample holds roughly 2.6 million clones; approximately 90% were observed only once. More than 0.12% of the sample belongs to the ten largest clones. The source material was naive CD4+ T cells sorted from blood. The sample's cell subset or site label is to be understood as: CD45RA+ positively selected. Every receptor here comes from a man between 18 and 29 years old in good health.

The CDR3 DNA follows: TGTGCCAGCAGTGAAAGCGGGGGATACAATGAGCAGTTCTTC. This encodes CASSESGGYNEQFF. The chain uses TRBV6-4 and TRBJ2-1, with 8 bases matching TRBD2. The germline V gene encodes CDR1 MRHNA and CDR2 SNTAGT. Trimming took 3 bases from V and 4 from J; bases not matched to a gene: 2. This CDR3 contains 14 residues.

The chain has TRBV30 and TRBJ1-2, with a weak D call TRBD1 (6 bases). Trimming stripped 1 base from V and 4 bases from J, with 19 bases between. The length of the CDR3 is 16 residues. Germline V gives CDR1 GTSNPN, CDR2 SVGIG (reference sequence). CDR3 sequence reads: CAWSAGTIRAIYGYTF. DNA for the CDR3: TGTGCCTGGAGTGCCGGGACAATCCGGGCGATCTATGGCTACACCTTC.

This chain links TRBV7-8 with TRBJ2-1, with D unclear. This CDR3 has 14 amino acids. CDR1 SGHVS and CDR2 FQNEAQ come from the germline V gene. The V gene lost 0 bases and the J gene lost 1 base, with 4 bases spanning the gap. The CDR3 protein is CASSLAFSYNEQFF. The CDR3 DNA reads TGTGCCAGCAGCTTAGCGTTTTCCTACAATGAGCAGTTCTTC.

Points on this clone: This specimen includes other DNA sequences encoding the same CDR3. The chain uses TRBV28 and TRBJ2-2, with a tentative D call TRBD2 (5 bases). V was shortened by 3 bases and J by 8 bases, with 7 bases between the two germline ends. The CDR3 spans 12 residues. CDR1 is MDHEN and CDR2 is SYDVKM in the germline V gene. This CDR3 is CASSFGVGELFF. The DNA of the CDR3 is TGTGCCAGCAGTTTCGGGGTGGGGGAGCTGTTTTTT.

V gene TRBV18 combines with J gene TRBJ2-6; D call uncertain. The CDR3 spans 15 residues. Germline V CDR1 and CDR2: KGHSH, LQKENI. V was pared by 3 bases and J by 11 bases, with 17 bases between. This chain's CDR3 is CASSPSQPGPHVLTF. DNA of the CDR3: TGTGCCAGCTCACCGTCACAGCCAGGACCCCACGTCCTGACTTTC.

The gene calls are TRBV5-4 and TRBJ2-5; 8 bases map to TRBD1. This CDR3 region has 16 residues. Germline V lookup: CDR1 SGHNT, CDR2 YYREEE (reference sequence). Losses at the gene ends were 2 bases for V and 5 bases for J; bases not matched to a gene: 11. CDR3 region: CASSFSAWTGTETQYF. CDR3 in DNA: TGTGCCAGCAGCTTTTCAGCCTGGACAGGGACGGAGACCCAGTACTTC.

V usage is TRBV7-9 and J usage is TRBJ1-4; unclear D gene. Germline V gives CDR1 SEHNR, CDR2 FQNEAQ (reference sequence). Trimming removed 5 bases at V and 8 bases at J, with 12 bases between. The CDR3 spans 13 residues. CDR3 nucleotides: TGTGCCAGCAGCCCCGGCACTGGAGAAAAACTGTTTTTT. Its protein product is CASSPGTGEKLFF.

This clone turned up a few times. The rearrangement joins TRBV7-9 to TRBJ1-1; D remains ambiguous. Germline V gene data show CDR1 as SEHNR and CDR2 as FQNEAQ (reference sequence). CDR3 length: 11 amino acids. V lost 2 bases and J lost 11, with 9 bases in between. The CDR3 loop is CASSLIVGAFF. The CDR3 DNA sequence: TGTGCCAGCAGCTTAATCGTGGGGGCTTTCTTT. Complete variable domain (other parts from reference TRBV7-9 and TRBJ1-1): DTGVSQNPRHKITKRGQNVTFRCDPISEHNRLYWYRQTLGQGPEFLTYFQNEAQLEKSRLLSDRFSAERPKGSFSTLEIQRTEQGDSAMYLCASSLIVGAFFGQGTRLTVV.

V gene TRBV10-2 combines with J gene TRBJ2-6; 12 bases map to TRBD2. V shed 5 bases and J 0 bases; nucleotides not matched to a gene: 5. The length of the CDR3 is 18 residues. CDR1 and CDR2 from the germline V gene are WSHSY and SAAADI. CDR3 nucleotide sequence: TGCGCCAGCAGTTCAACTAGCGGGGGGCCCTCTGGGGCCAACGTCCTGACTTTC. Translating it yields CASSSTSGGPSGANVLTF.

The CDR3, as DNA: TGTGCCAGCTCACCGTTACCGGGACAGGGTGTCACCGGGGAGCTGTTTTTT. Its protein is CASSPLPGQGVTGELFF. This chain joins TRBV18 and TRBJ2-2; 9 bases agree with TRBD1. Germline CDR1 KGHSH, CDR2 LQKENI. The CDR3 has 17 amino acids. Trimming removed 3 bases from V and 4 bases from J; junction bases left unmatched: 9.

The V call is TRBV7-9, the J call TRBJ2-7; 13 nucleotides match TRBD2. Germline lookup yields CDR1 SEHNR and CDR2 FQNEAQ (reference sequence). The CDR3 contains 17 residues. With V trimmed by 3 bases and J by 2 bases, 7 bases remained unmatched. The chain's CDR3 is CASSFSTSGGLTYEQYF. CDR3 coding DNA: TGTGCCAGCAGCTTTTCGACTAGCGGGGGGTTAACCTACGAGCAGTACTTC. The variable domain in full, with the rest retrieved from reference TRBV7-9 and TRBJ2-7, is DTGVSQNPRHKITKRGQNVTFRCDPISEHNRLYWYRQTLGQGPEFLTYFQNEAQLEKSRLLSDRFSAERPKGSFSTLEIQRTEQGDSAMYLCASSFSTSGGLTYEQYFGPGTRLTVT.

A word on this clone: Other DNA sequences of this sample code for an identical CDR3. The V gene is TRBV5-4, the J gene TRBJ2-7; 12 positions agree with TRBD2. The CDR3 totals 15 residues. Germline-derived CDR1 and CDR2 are SGHNT and YYREEE (reference sequence). Losses at the gene ends were 1 base for V and 4 bases for J; bases not matched to a gene: 3. CDR3: CASSLKTSGSYEQYF. The CDR3 DNA sequence: TGTGCCAGCAGCTTGAAGACTAGCGGGAGTTACGAGCAGTACTTC.

The V and J genes are TRBV21-1 and TRBJ2-1. TRBV21-1 is classified as a pseudogene. The CDR3 loop spans 9 amino acids. The CDR3 DNA reads as TGTGCCAGCAGCAAAGCCCCGTTCTTC. This codes for CASSKAPFF.

The chain carries TRBV10-3 and TRBJ1-3, with D maybe TRBD1 (5 bases). This CDR3 has 14 amino acids. Germline CDR1 is ENHRY and CDR2 is SYGVKD. V lost 4 bases and J 2 bases, leaving 9 bases between the germline ends. The CDR3 region is CAISALGAGNTIYF. The CDR3, as DNA: TGTGCCATCAGTGCCTTGGGGGCTGGAAACACCATATATTTT.

This clone was detected only once. The chain employs TRBV5-1 and TRBJ2-7; 7 nucleotides align to TRBD1. CDR3 length equals 14 residues. Germline lookup yields CDR1 SGHRS and CDR2 YFSETQ. The V and J ends lost 2 bases and 0 bases, in that order; junction bases with no gene match: 2. This CDR3 is CASSFGQASYEQYF. CDR3 DNA: TGCGCCAGCAGCTTCGGACAGGCCTCCTACGAGCAGTACTTC. Supplemented by reference TRBV5-1 and TRBJ2-7, the full variable domain reads KAGVTQTPRYLIKTRGQQVTLSCSPISGHRSVSWYQQTPGQGLQFLFEYFSETQRNKGNFPGRFSGRQFSNSRSEMNVSTLELGDSALYLCASSFGQASYEQYFGPGTRLTVT.

The chain couples TRBV7-9 to TRBJ2-7; D uncertain. V gave up 3 bases and J gave up 2 bases, with 14 bases separating them. Germline V CDR1 and CDR2: SEHNR, FQNEAQ (reference sequence). The CDR3 spans 15 residues. The CDR3 nucleotides are TGTGCCAGCAGCTTTCAACAGTTGGACCCCTACGAGCAGTACTTC. It encodes CASSFQQLDPYEQYF.

The gene calls are TRBV19 and TRBJ2-7, with D unclear. This CDR3 spans 14 amino acids. In germline, CDR1 is LNHDA, CDR2 SQIVND (reference sequence). V lost 5 bases, J lost 1 base, and 12 bases lay in between. The CDR3 is CASSPLEISYEQYF. CDR3 coding DNA: TGTGCCAGTAGTCCCCTGGAGATTTCCTACGAGCAGTACTTC.

The genes are TRBV30 and TRBJ1-1; a weak D match, TRBD1 (5 bases). Trimming removed 4 bases from V and 4 bases from J, with 7 bases in between. Germline CDR1 is GTSNPN and CDR2 is SVGIG (reference sequence). This CDR3 has 11 residues. CDR3 loop: CAWTGSTEAFF. CDR3 coding DNA: TGTGCCTGGACAGGGAGCACTGAAGCTTTCTTT.

The chain links TRBV19 to TRBJ1-5; the match to TRBD1 covers 9 bases. Per the germline V gene, CDR1 is LNHDA and CDR2 is SQIVND (reference sequence). J was trimmed by 2 bases and V by 5 bases; bases with no gene match: 13. CDR3 size: 18 residues. As DNA, the CDR3 is TGTGCCAGTAGTTCTCCGCCGGGGACAGGGCGGCGCAATCAGCCCCAGCATTTT. Residues: CASSSPPGTGRRNQPQHF.

This clone showed up just a few times. The chain combines TRBV29-1 with TRBJ1-1; perhaps TRBD1 as D (6 bases). The CDR3 has 13 amino acids. Trimming removed 7 bases at V and 6 bases at J, with 18 bases between. CDR1 and CDR2 from the germline V gene are SQVTM and ANQGSEA. CDR3 protein: CSARGDGFSEAFF. Written as DNA, the CDR3 is TGCAGCGCTAGGGGGGACGGTTTTTCTGAAGCTTTCTTT.

This clone has just one count. The CDR3 protein is CASSPRPWDEQFF. The CDR3 coding sequence is TGTGCCAGCAGCCCAAGACCTTGGGATGAGCAGTTCTTC. The rearrangement links TRBV7-8 to TRBJ2-1, with D uncertain. CDR3 length: 13 residues. V was pared by 5 bases and J by 8 bases, with 13 bases between. Germline V gives CDR1 SGHVS, CDR2 FQNEAQ. The entire variable domain, with the rest obtained from reference TRBV7-8 and TRBJ2-1, is as follows: GAGVSQSPRYKVAKRGQDVALRCDPISGHVSLFWYQQALGQGPEFLTYFQNEAQLDKSGLPSDRFFAERPEGSVSTLKIQRTQQEDSAVYLCASSPRPWDEQFFGPGTRLTVL.

The rearrangement uses TRBV30 and TRBJ1-2, with a weak D call TRBD1 (5 bases). Trimming shortened V by 3 bases and J by 1 base, and 18 bases separated the two germline ends. This CDR3 is built from 16 residues. The germline V gene encodes CDR1 GTSNPN and CDR2 SVGIG (reference sequence). The CDR3 here is CAWRAPGLPGNYGYTF. For the CDR3, the DNA is TGTGCCTGGAGGGCCCCAGGGCTTCCGGGTAACTATGGCTACACCTTC.

The count of this clone is one. In the same sample, other DNA sequences code for this CDR3. The chain employs TRBV5-6 and TRBJ2-6; a weak D match, TRBD1 (5 bases). The CDR3 contains 13 residues. Germline-derived CDR1 and CDR2 are SGHDT and YYEEEE. V gave up 7 bases and J gave up 1 base, with 6 bases separating them. The CDR3 region has the DNA TGTGCCAGCTCAGGGTCTGGGGCCAACGTCCTGACTTTC. Its protein is CASSGSGANVLTF.

V gene TRBV10-2 combines with J gene TRBJ1-5, with D possibly matching TRBD1 (6 bases). This CDR3 has 15 residues. The V gene's germline CDR1 is WSHSY and CDR2 SAAADI. The V gene lost 0 bases and the J gene lost 9 bases, with 15 bases spanning the gap. CDR3 protein: CASSESKDRQGPQHF. CDR3 in DNA: TGCGCCAGCAGTGAGTCCAAGGACAGACAAGGGCCCCAGCATTTT.

On this clone itself: Other DNA sequences in the same sample also yield this CDR3. This sequence joins TRBV5-1 and TRBJ2-1; D ambiguous. V lost 0 bases to trimming and J lost 7 bases, with 11 bases between them. This CDR3 is 14 amino acids long. From germline, CDR1 is SGHRS and CDR2 YFSETQ. DNA of the CDR3: TGCGCCAGCAGCTTGGATGGGTCCGGGAATGAGCAGTTCTTC. This codes for CASSLDGSGNEQFF.

In the case of this clone: Other nucleotide sequences from this sample produce the same CDR3. This rearrangement joins TRBV18 to TRBJ2-3; D remains unclear. The germline V gene has CDR1 KGHSH and CDR2 LQKENI. CDR3 length: 13 amino acids. The germline V and J ends were trimmed by 4 bases and 2 bases, with 7 bases remaining between them. CDR3 loop: CASSRDITDTQYF. The CDR3, as DNA: TGTGCCAGCTCACGGGATATCACAGATACGCAGTATTTT.

The chain couples TRBV9 to TRBJ1-1, with TRBD1 matching over 7 bases. The CDR3 totals 14 residues. V shed 3 bases, J shed 4 bases, and the junction held 6 bases outside the gene matches. Germline V lookup: CDR1 SGDLS, CDR2 YYNGEE. In DNA form, the CDR3 reads TGTGCCAGCAGCGGACAGGGTGCGATCACTGAAGCTTTCTTT. Encoded protein: CASSGQGAITEAFF.